The 18 T cell receptor beta chains presented below share a single source sample, sequenced in a study of Graves' ophthalmopathy and Graves' hyperthyroidism. Researchers took RNA transcripts and amplified TCR beta CDR3 regions from them. Second-round multiplex PCR followed a first-round RT-PCR using HTBI primers. Via MiXCR, TCRdb re-called the multiplex PCR reads, giving one row per CDR3 protein. The sample shows over a million distinct CDR3 sequences, about 40% of them seen only once. Sequencing was carried out using peripheral blood or thyroid tissue (not recorded which). These TCRs come from an adult man with Graves' hyperthyroidism.

About this clonotype itself: This CDR3 fails to terminate in the conserved phenylalanine or tryptophan, so it likely reflects a read error. The limits of the CDR3 on the DNA are not certain, so only TCRdb's listed CDR3 is given. The J gene is TRBJ1-2, the V gene TRBV2; TRBD1 is the table's D call, not checked against the DNA. CDR1 is SNHLY and CDR2 is FYNNEI in the germline V gene. The CDR3 is 8 residues long, ends included. CDR3 region: CASSEWGK.

The sample holds a few counts of this clonotype. The V and J genes are TRBV6-2 or TRBV6-3 and TRBJ2-7; 8 bases are a match to TRBD1. Trimming cost V 1 base and J 7 bases; bases outside gene matches: 6. The CDR3 has 14 residues. Per the germline V gene, CDR1 is MNHEY and CDR2 is SVGEGT. CDR3 in DNA: TGTGCCAGCAGTTACTACGGACAGGGTGGTGAGCAGTACTTC. It specifies CASSYYGQGGEQYF.

This clonotype was seen at least ten times. This chain links TRBV19 with TRBJ1-5; D is possibly TRBD1 (5 bases). The CDR3 spans 14 residues. Between the trimmed V and J ends, which lost 7 bases and 1 base, there was a span of 11 bases. Germline V gene lookup returns CDR1 LNHDA and CDR2 SQIVND (reference sequence). CDR3: CASKSGGSNQPQHF. CDR3 nucleotides: TGTGCCAGTAAGTCGGGGGGGAGCAATCAGCCCCAGCATTTT.

Ten or more counts support this clonotype. The CDR3 region has the DNA TGTGCCAGCAGCTTAGGAATAGGGAACTATGGCTACACCTTC. Protein product: CASSLGIGNYGYTF. V gene TRBV7-8 combines with J gene TRBJ1-2; D is unclear. V shed 1 base and J shed 2 bases, with 8 bases lying between them. Germline V gene lookup returns CDR1 SGHVS and CDR2 FQNEAQ. The CDR3 has 14 amino acids.

This clonotype has ten or more counts. The chain has TRBV10-3 and TRBJ2-5, with D unresolved. This CDR3 has 13 amino acids. V gave up 10 bases and J gave up 2 bases, with 14 bases separating them. CDR1 is ENHRY and CDR2 is SYGVKD in the germline V gene. CDR3 amino acids: CATGSRLQETQYF. The CDR3 DNA follows: TGTGCCACGGGTAGCAGGTTACAAGAGACCCAGTACTTC.

This clonotype was seen many times. The V call is TRBV19, the J call TRBJ2-2; no clear D. CDR1 is LNHDA and CDR2 is SQIVND in the germline V gene (reference sequence). The CDR3 sequence is 15 residues long. Trimming removed 9 bases from V and 6 bases from J, with 20 bases in between. CDR3 amino acids: CASNIGLSIAGELFF. CDR3 DNA sequence: TGTGCCAGCAACATCGGTCTGTCCATAGCCGGGGAGCTGTTTTTT.

This clonotype was counted at least ten times. The V and J genes are TRBV2 and TRBJ1-5, with D unresolved. The CDR3 has 14 amino acids. The V end lost 3 bases, the J end lost 2 bases, and 8 bases lay between the germline ends. CDR1 and CDR2 from the germline V gene are SNHLY and FYNNEI. CDR3 sequence: CASSDWEGNQPQHF. For the CDR3, the DNA is TGTGCCAGCAGTGATTGGGAGGGCAATCAGCCCCAGCATTTT.

The CDR3 DNA sequence: TGCGCCAGCAGTGCCGGACAGGGCAAAGCTTTCTTT. Its protein is CASSAGQGKAFF. The chain joins TRBV10-2 to TRBJ1-1; 8 bases match TRBD1. This CDR3 has 12 amino acids. Looked up from germline, CDR1 is WSHSY and CDR2 is SAAADI. With 4 bases clipped from V and 9 bases from J, the junction kept 4 bases outside the gene matches.

The CDR3: CSVEDSWGAGETQYF. The DNA for the CDR3 is TGCAGCGTTGAAGATTCTTGGGGGGCCGGGGAGACCCAGTACTTC. The chain has TRBV29-1 and TRBJ2-5; D might be TRBD1 or TRBD2, each matching 6 bases. The CDR3 is made up of 15 amino acids. V lost 0 bases and J lost 5, with 16 bases in between. Looked up from germline, CDR1 is SQVTM and CDR2 is ANQGSEA.

This clonotype turned up a few times. This chain joins TRBV12-3 or TRBV12-4 and TRBJ2-7, with a possible D match to TRBD1 (6 bases). CDR3 length: 17 amino acids. Trimming pared 4 bases from V and 6 bases from J, leaving 25 bases between. CDR3 DNA sequence: TGTGCCAGCAGTTACTCGATTCTCACAGGGCGTGAGAGCGAGCAGTACTTC. Residues: CASSYSILTGRESEQYF.

The chain recombines TRBV5-1 with TRBJ2-7; 13 bases line up with TRBD2. The CDR3 is 16 residues long. From germline, CDR1 is SGHRS and CDR2 YFSETQ. V shed 3 bases, J shed 5 bases, and the junction held 8 bases outside the gene matches. The CDR3 DNA is TGCGCCAGCAGCTCTAACCGGGGACTAGCGGGAAACGAGCAGTACTTC. Amino acids: CASSSNRGLAGNEQYF.

This clonotype was seen many times. The chain joins TRBV29-1 to TRBJ2-2; the D is unclear. Germline CDR1 SQVTM, CDR2 ANQGSEA. Trimming removed 0 bases from V and 2 bases from J, with 4 bases in between. The CDR3 length is 13 residues. CDR3 coding DNA: TGCAGCGTTGAAGATTACAACACCGGGGAGCTGTTTTTT. As protein: CSVEDYNTGELFF.

This clonotype was recorded many times. V gene TRBV20-1 combines with J gene TRBJ1-5, with D unresolved. Trimming took 0 bases from V and 5 from J, leaving 14 bases between them. The CDR3 totals 15 residues. CDR1 and CDR2 from the germline V gene are DFQATT and SNEGSKA (reference sequence). The CDR3 DNA reads as TGCAGTGCTAGAGAAGGCGAGGGTTTGTATCAGCCCCAGCATTTT. Its translation is CSAREGEGLYQPQHF.

This clonotype was picked up many times. The CDR3 DNA sequence: TGTGCCAGCAGCTTAGTTCTAGCGGGGGGATCGTACCAAGAGACCCAGTACTTC. Protein product: CASSLVLAGGSYQETQYF. This sequence joins TRBV7-8 and TRBJ2-5; 11 bases line up with TRBD2. The germline gives CDR1 SGHVS, CDR2 FQNEAQ. V trimming: 1 base; J trimming: 0 bases; junction bases outside the gene matches: 7. The CDR3 runs to 18 residues.

The rearrangement joins TRBV7-9 to TRBJ2-5, with 7 nucleotides matching TRBD1. The CDR3 runs 15 residues. With 5 bases clipped from V and 4 bases from J, the junction kept 10 bases outside the gene matches. Per germline, CDR1 SEHNR and CDR2 FQNEAQ (reference sequence). CDR3 nucleotides: TGTGCCAGCAGCGCCTACAGGGGTGATGGAGAGACCCAGTACTTC. Encoded protein: CASSAYRGDGETQYF.

This chain connects TRBV24-1 to TRBJ1-4; D not resolved. Germline V gives CDR1 KGHDR, CDR2 SFDVKD. Trimming cost V 2 bases and J 5 bases, with 11 bases left between them. The CDR3 contains 15 residues. The CDR3 sequence is CATSDSGSGNEKLFF. DNA of the CDR3: TGTGCCACCAGTGATTCCGGGAGTGGGAATGAAAAACTGTTTTTT.

This clonotype was observed many times. This chain joins TRBV9 and TRBJ2-7; TRBD1 matches at 9 bases. Germline trimming cut 4 bases from V and 1 base from J; bases unmatched to any gene: 6. The CDR3 spans 15 residues. Germline CDR1 SGDLS, CDR2 YYNGEE. For the CDR3, the DNA is TGTGCCAGCAGCACAGGACAGGGGCCATCCTACGAGCAGTACTTC. The encoded protein is CASSTGQGPSYEQYF.

Only a few counts were recorded for this clonotype. The J gene is TRBJ1-1, the V gene TRBV20-1; D not certain. The CDR3 loop spans 12 amino acids. The V end lost 6 bases, the J end lost 0 bases, and 8 bases lay between the germline ends. The germline V gene encodes CDR1 DFQATT and CDR2 SNEGSKA (reference sequence). CDR3 nucleotides: TGCAGTGCAACCCGGGTGAACACTGAAGCTTTCTTT. Translation gives CSATRVNTEAFF.